This TCR beta chain is drawn from a study of T cell responses to AZD1222 COVID-19 vaccine. For the study at large: The analysis combined second doses at about 4 or about 12 weeks.

This CDR3 spans 13 amino acids. Deletions cut 2 bases from V and 2 bases from J, with 6 bases between. Data came from immunoSEQ multiplex PCR; TCRdb stores just in-frame clones and leaves some out. The table lists about 130,000 clones, approximately 86% of them singletons. The rearrangement joins TRBV12-3 or TRBV12-4 to TRBJ1-2; D is perhaps TRBD1 (5 bases). The starting material was peripheral blood, obtained on day 0 of AZD1222 vaccination. The sequence came from an adult in good health. The CDR3 sequence is CASSLRDNYGYTF. In DNA form, the CDR3 reads TGTGCCAGCAGTTTAAGGGACAACTATGGCTACACCTTC.